This entry lists 6 T cell receptor beta chains sequenced from one sample in a study of identical twins. Using its own MiXCR run on the 5' RACE reads, TCRdb lists one record per CDR3 protein. The sample includes hundreds of thousands of distinct CDR3 sequences, around 6% of them seen just once. Sequenced material: naive T cells sorted from blood. These receptors originate from a man between 18 and 35 years old in good health.

This clonotype was recorded many times. The chain links TRBV5-1 to TRBJ2-3; the match to TRBD1 covers 7 bases. Germline values: CDR1 SGHRS, CDR2 YFSETQ. Trimming took 3 bases from V and 3 from J; bases not matched to a gene: 4. The CDR3 has 14 amino acids. The CDR3 sequence is CASSYPTGTDTQYF. The CDR3 DNA sequence: TGCGCCAGCAGCTATCCGACAGGGACAGATACGCAGTATTTT.

This clonotype has only a few counts. V is TRBV20-1 and J is TRBJ2-7; D may be TRBD2 (6 bases). The V end was cut by 6 bases, the J end by 5 bases, with 20 bases between. The CDR3 covers 14 residues. Per the germline V gene, CDR1 is DFQATT and CDR2 is SNEGSKA (reference sequence). The CDR3 nucleotides are TGCAGTGCCCCCCTGCCGGGAGCTAGGAACGAGCAGTACTTC. Amino acids: CSAPLPGARNEQYF.

The V call is TRBV7-9, the J call TRBJ2-2; 13 bases agree with TRBD2. From germline, CDR1 is SEHNR and CDR2 FQNEAQ (reference sequence). The CDR3 has 16 amino acids. The junction had 9 bases not matched to a gene; V was cut back by 8 bases and J by 6 bases. The CDR3 protein is CASEGLAGAKAGELFF. As DNA, the CDR3 is TGTGCCAGCGAAGGACTAGCGGGGGCAAAGGCCGGGGAGCTGTTTTTT.

This clonotype has just a few counts. This chain links TRBV7-9 with TRBJ2-5; D is tentatively TRBD1 or TRBD2 (6 bases each). The CDR3 totals 14 residues. Germline lookup yields CDR1 SEHNR and CDR2 FQNEAQ (reference sequence). Trimming removed 4 bases at V and 5 bases at J, with 14 bases between. CDR3 residues: CASSSRVGGETQYF. CDR3 in DNA: TGTGCCAGCAGCTCCCGGGTAGGGGGGGAGACCCAGTACTTC.

This clonotype has ten or more counts. The rearrangement links TRBV29-1 to TRBJ1-1; possible D gene TRBD1, 5 bases. Germline lookup yields CDR1 SQVTM and CDR2 ANQGSEA. Trimming left V 8 bases short and J 6 bases short, with 19 bases between. This CDR3 comprises 13 residues. The CDR3 here is CSSSAGKTSEAFF. The DNA of the CDR3 is TGCAGCTCATCAGCAGGGAAGACGTCTGAAGCTTTCTTT.

This clonotype appeared many times. The genes are TRBV12-3 or TRBV12-4 and TRBJ2-2; no firm D call. The V gene lost 4 bases and the J gene lost 0 bases, with 15 bases spanning the gap. The CDR3 is 17 amino acids. CDR3 coding DNA: TGTGCCAGCAGTTCCCCGTGGGTGATGGCGAACACCGGGGAGCTGTTTTTT. Amino acid sequence: CASSSPWVMANTGELFF.